This TCR beta chain is from a study of blood T cell repertoires in COVID-19. The CDR3 is made up of 14 amino acids. The V gene lost 2 bases and the J gene lost 5 bases, with 10 bases spanning the gap. CDR1 MNHNY and CDR2 SVGAGI come from the germline V gene (reference sequence). The repertoire was sequenced with immunoSEQ multiplex PCR; TCRdb's copy has only in-frame clones and lacks some. The sample has about 81,000 clones; 89% are singletons. The sequence came from a man between 65 and 80 years old with active or convalescent COVID-19. Material for sequencing was peripheral blood. The genes are TRBV6-6 and TRBJ1-5; a possible D gene is TRBD1 (6 bases). The CDR3 DNA sequence: TGTGCCAGCAGTTACCAACAGGGAGATCAGCCCCAGCATTTT. It encodes CASSYQQGDQPQHF.